This T cell receptor beta chain was sequenced during a study of blood T cell repertoires in COVID-19. Study in general: There were acute and convalescent COVID-19 samples, and they came from the United States, Italy and Spain. In each case, the material was cDNA or gDNA derived from T cells, B-cell-depleted T cells, or PBMCs.

The table came from immunoSEQ multiplex PCR; TCRdb's copy has only in-frame clones and leaves some out. The sample carries 370,000 or so clones, about 80% recorded once. Germline V gene sequence: CDR1 SGHAT, CDR2 FQNNGV. The CDR3 is made up of 18 amino acids. Unmatched junction bases numbered 10, after V lost 1 base and J lost 4 bases. This sequence joins TRBV11-2 and TRBJ2-1; 10 bases agree with TRBD1. This receptor was identified in a human donor with acute or convalescent COVID-19. The donor label of this sample is uncertain. The sequencing input was peripheral blood. The CDR3 here is CASSLAFVGTGVYNEQFF. The CDR3 DNA sequence: TGTGCCAGCAGCTTAGCGTTCGTGGGGACAGGGGTTTACAATGAGCAGTTCTTC.